This T cell receptor beta chain was obtained from a study of shared clonotypes between healthy human individuals. At the level of the study: The donor group consisted of two women and a few men, aged 18 to 49. Findings and caveats of the study: Sorted-subset sequencing was shown by rarefaction to be incomplete despite large depth.

Terminally differentiated effector memory CD45RA+ cells were excluded from the naive CD8 cells, which were CD45RO-negative and positively selected for CCR7. All of the donors resided in Nashville, Tennessee, and each was a Caucasian adult. Produced via immunoSEQ multiplex PCR; TCRdb's table is partial and in-frame only. Among roughly 2,000,000 clones listed, 90% to 95% were seen once. The junction had 9 bases not matched to a gene; V was cut back by 9 bases and J by 6 bases. Germline CDR1 is LNHDA and CDR2 is SQIVND (reference sequence). The CDR3 runs to 13 residues. Notes on this clone: Its antigen is not known.

J is TRBJ1-1 and V is TRBV19, with 8 bases fitting TRBD1. The receptor was isolated from a man between 18 and 29 years old in good health. Some clones in this sample may be carry-over from other donors' samples. Sample: naive CD8+ T cells from PBMCs. The CDR3 spells CASQTRQGSEAFF. The CDR3, as DNA: TGTGCCAGCCAAACAAGACAGGGGTCTGAAGCTTTCTTT.